This passage covers 18 T cell receptor beta chains from one sample sequenced in a study of T-cell reconstitution after alpha-beta-depleted transplantation in children. Unique molecular identifiers featured in how the TCRbeta library was prepared. TCRdb recomputed calls from the PCR reads with MiXCR, one row per CDR3 protein. The profile shows about 610,000 distinct CDR3 sequences, about 10% of them singletons. This specimen consisted of PBMCs from the stem cell graft donor, obtained from the stem cell graft. The receptors stem from a human donor who donated a stem cell graft to a child with acute myeloid leukemia.

This rearrangement joins TRBV20-1 to TRBJ2-2, with D hard to call. The V end was cut by 5 bases, the J end by 1 base, with 8 bases between. Germline V CDR1 and CDR2: DFQATT, SNEGSKA (reference sequence). The CDR3 spans 13 residues. The CDR3 sequence: CSADTENTGELFF. The CDR3 DNA is TGCAGTGCTGATACCGAGAACACCGGGGAGCTGTTTTTT.

CDR3 in amino acids: CASSPRGRGGSGSSYNEQFF. For the CDR3, the DNA is TGTGCCAGCAGCCCCCGGGGCAGGGGAGGGAGCGGGAGTTCCTACAATGAGCAGTTCTTC. The gene calls are TRBV11-2 and TRBJ2-1; TRBD2 aligns across 8 bases. V lost 5 bases, J lost 1 base, and 19 bases stayed unmatched. The CDR3 sequence is 20 residues long. CDR1 is SGHAT and CDR2 is FQNNGV in the germline V gene.

This clonotype has only a few counts. In DNA form, the CDR3 reads TGTGCCGTGGGGGCGGCAGAACCCCACGAGCAGTACTTC. It specifies CAVGAAEPHEQYF. The chain has TRBV28 and TRBJ2-7; D might be TRBD1 (6 bases). This CDR3 is 13 amino acids long. The germline V gene encodes CDR1 MDHEN and CDR2 SYDVKM. V dropped 11 bases and J dropped 5 bases, with 19 bases sitting between them.

The chain employs TRBV5-5 and TRBJ2-7, with D possibly being TRBD2 (5 bases). The CDR3 is 12 amino acids. The germline CDR1 and CDR2 sequences are SGHKS and YYEKEE (reference sequence). The V end lost 4 bases, the J end lost 9 bases, and 14 bases lay between the germline ends. CDR3 loop: CASSRSPEGQYF. In DNA, the CDR3 is TGTGCCAGCAGCCGCAGTCCCGAGGGGCAGTACTTC.

The CDR3, as DNA: TGTGCCAGCATCCCGGGACAGAGCTATGGCTACACCTTC. Protein product: CASIPGQSYGYTF. This chain uses TRBV6-1 with TRBJ1-2; 7 bases match TRBD1. Germline CDR1 reads MNHNS; CDR2 reads SASEGT. CDR3 length: 13 residues. Trimming removed 7 bases from V and 4 bases from J; junction bases left unmatched: 6.

This clonotype came up a few times. The chain links TRBV20-1 to TRBJ1-5, with a weak D call TRBD1 (5 bases). V gave up 0 bases and J gave up 4 bases, with 16 bases separating them. Germline lookup yields CDR1 DFQATT and CDR2 SNEGSKA (reference sequence). This CDR3 region has 16 residues. The DNA of the CDR3 is TGCAGTGCTAGAGATTTTAGGGGTGACGGTAATCAGCCCCAGCATTTT. Its protein product is CSARDFRGDGNQPQHF.

This clonotype occurred many times. The chain has TRBV4-3 and TRBJ1-6, with D maybe TRBD1 (5 bases). With 1 base removed from V and 9 bases from J, the gap between germline ends came to 19 bases. The CDR3 sequence is 17 residues long. Germline CDR1 is LGHNA and CDR2 is YSLEER. CDR3 sequence (DNA): TGCGCCAGCAGCCAAGGCACCCAGGGAAAGTTGTTTTCACCCCTCCACTTT. As protein: CASSQGTQGKLFSPLHF.

The table lists this clonotype with a few counts. The CDR3 sequence: CASSSRWTAYEQYF. In DNA, the CDR3 is TGTGCCAGCAGCTCCCGCTGGACGGCTTACGAGCAGTACTTC. This sequence joins TRBV7-8 and TRBJ2-7; D remains ambiguous. Germline loops: CDR1 SGHVS, CDR2 FQNEAQ. The CDR3 covers 14 residues. V dropped 4 bases and J dropped 4 bases, with 14 bases sitting between them.

At least ten counts were recorded for this clonotype. The rearrangement links TRBV10-3 to TRBJ2-5; 7 bases align to TRBD2. V was clipped by 8 bases and J by 3 bases; unmatched bases: 0. Germline CDR1 and CDR2: ENHRY and SYGVKD. CDR3 length: 11 residues. The CDR3 coding sequence is TGTGCCATCCGGGGGGAAGAGACCCAGTACTTC. Its protein product is CAIRGEETQYF.

There are many counts of this clonotype. The rearrangement joins TRBV5-1 to TRBJ2-5; D gene unclear. Germline lookup yields CDR1 SGHRS and CDR2 YFSETQ. The CDR3 loop spans 14 amino acids. The germline V and J ends were trimmed by 0 bases and 5 bases, with 11 bases remaining between them. The CDR3 spells CASSLDLRKETQYF. CDR3 bases: TGCGCCAGCAGCTTGGACTTGCGAAAGGAGACCCAGTACTTC.

This sequence joins TRBV27 and TRBJ1-4; 8 bases match TRBD1. The germline gives CDR1 MNHEY, CDR2 SMNVEV (reference sequence). The CDR3 has 15 residues. J was trimmed by 6 bases and V by 1 base; bases with no gene match: 4. Written as DNA, the CDR3 is TGTGCCAGCAGTTTATTCGGGACAGGAGATGAAAAACTGTTTTTT. This gives the protein CASSLFGTGDEKLFF.

This clonotype was observed many times. J is TRBJ2-1 and V is TRBV12-3 or TRBV12-4; D unresolved. This CDR3 has 11 amino acids. V was shortened by 3 bases and J by 9 bases, with 6 bases between the two germline ends. The CDR3 nucleotides read TGTGCCAGCAGTTTTTTGACTGAGCAGTTCTTC. Protein sequence: CASSFLTEQFF.

This clonotype has only a few counts. The chain couples TRBV7-9 to TRBJ2-1, with D unclear. This CDR3 has 15 amino acids. Per the germline V gene, CDR1 is SEHNR and CDR2 is FQNEAQ (reference sequence). Trimming stripped 4 bases from V and 3 bases from J, with 13 bases between. This CDR3 reads CASSSLLGNYNEQFF. DNA of the CDR3: TGTGCCAGCAGCTCCCTATTGGGGAACTACAATGAGCAGTTCTTC.

The rearrangement uses TRBV6-2 or TRBV6-3 and TRBJ2-7, with 10 bases matching TRBD1. The CDR3 is 15 residues long. The V segment lost 6 bases and the J segment 5 bases; nucleotides outside the gene matches: 10. From germline, CDR1 is MNHEY and CDR2 SVGEGT. CDR3 in DNA: TGTGCCAGCAGCTCCCTCCGACAGGGGGCCGACGAGCAGTACTTC. Its translation is CASSSLRQGADEQYF.

In this sample, this clonotype turned up many times. The J gene is TRBJ2-3, the V gene TRBV5-1, with D perhaps being TRBD1 or TRBD2 (5 bases each). V was pared by 0 bases and J by 6 bases, with 11 bases between. Germline V gives CDR1 SGHRS, CDR2 YFSETQ. The CDR3 length is 14 residues. The CDR3 DNA is TGCGCCAGCAGCTTGGACAACGGGGCGGATACGCAGTATTTT. This translates into CASSLDNGADTQYF.

In this sample, this clonotype turned up a few times. The chain links TRBV9 to TRBJ2-7; D gene ambiguous. The V end lost 1 base, the J end lost 5 bases, and 16 bases lay between the germline ends. The V gene's germline CDR1 is SGDLS and CDR2 YYNGEE. The CDR3 has 15 residues. The CDR3 DNA reads TGTGCCAGCAGCGTAAGGATCGGTTTGGGCAACGAGCAGTACTTC. Residues: CASSVRIGLGNEQYF.

The sample holds many counts of this clonotype. The chain carries TRBV7-2 and TRBJ2-7; 9 nucleotides align to TRBD2. V lost 1 base, J lost 8 bases, and 12 bases stayed unmatched. Germline assignment: CDR1 SGHTA and CDR2 FQGNSA. This CDR3 is 16 amino acids long. The CDR3 DNA sequence: TGTGCCAGCAGCTTAGTGCTAGCGGGACCCCCTGTCAAGCAGTACTTC. This gives the protein CASSLVLAGPPVKQYF.

This clonotype was observed at least ten times. The chain recombines TRBV29-1 with TRBJ2-3, with D uncertain. The germline gives CDR1 SQVTM, CDR2 ANQGSEA. The CDR3 runs 15 residues. Trimming shortened V by 1 base and J by 1 base, and 12 bases separated the two germline ends. CDR3 coding DNA: TGCAGCGTTGAAGTGGGCCGCCTTGGCACAGATACGCAGTATTTT. Amino acid sequence: CSVEVGRLGTDTQYF.